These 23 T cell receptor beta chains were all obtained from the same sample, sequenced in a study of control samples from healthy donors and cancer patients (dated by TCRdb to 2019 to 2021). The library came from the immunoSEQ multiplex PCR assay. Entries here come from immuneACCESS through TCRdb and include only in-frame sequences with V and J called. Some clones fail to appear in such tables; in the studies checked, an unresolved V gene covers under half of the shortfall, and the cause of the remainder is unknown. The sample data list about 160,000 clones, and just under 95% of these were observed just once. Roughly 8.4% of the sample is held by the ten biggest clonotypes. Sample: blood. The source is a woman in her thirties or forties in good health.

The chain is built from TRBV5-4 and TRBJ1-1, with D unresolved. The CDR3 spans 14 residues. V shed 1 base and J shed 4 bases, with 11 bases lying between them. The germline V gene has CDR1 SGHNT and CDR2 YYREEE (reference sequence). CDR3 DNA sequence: TGTGCCAGCAGCTTGAATAGGGAGAGCACTGAAGCTTTCTTT. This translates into CASSLNRESTEAFF.

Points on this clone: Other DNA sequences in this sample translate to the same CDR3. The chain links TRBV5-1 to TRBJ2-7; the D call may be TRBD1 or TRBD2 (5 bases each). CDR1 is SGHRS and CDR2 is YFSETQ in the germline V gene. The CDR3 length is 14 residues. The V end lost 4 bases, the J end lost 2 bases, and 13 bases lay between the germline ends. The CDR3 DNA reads TGCGCCAGCAGCCCGGGGACGGGAACCTACGAGCAGTACTTC. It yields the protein CASSPGTGTYEQYF.

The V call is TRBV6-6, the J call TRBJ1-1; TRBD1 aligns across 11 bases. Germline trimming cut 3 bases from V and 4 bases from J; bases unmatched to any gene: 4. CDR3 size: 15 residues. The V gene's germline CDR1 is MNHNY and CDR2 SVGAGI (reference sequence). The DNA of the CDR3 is TGTGCCAGCAGTTATACCGGACAGGGGGCCACTGAAGCTTTCTTT. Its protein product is CASSYTGQGATEAFF.

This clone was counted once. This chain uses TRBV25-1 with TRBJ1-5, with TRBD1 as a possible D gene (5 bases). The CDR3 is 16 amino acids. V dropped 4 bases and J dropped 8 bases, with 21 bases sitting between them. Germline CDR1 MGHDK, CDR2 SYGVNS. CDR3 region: CASSGTAQAPGKPQHF. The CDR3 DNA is TGTGCCAGCAGTGGAACTGCACAGGCCCCCGGAAAGCCCCAGCATTTT.

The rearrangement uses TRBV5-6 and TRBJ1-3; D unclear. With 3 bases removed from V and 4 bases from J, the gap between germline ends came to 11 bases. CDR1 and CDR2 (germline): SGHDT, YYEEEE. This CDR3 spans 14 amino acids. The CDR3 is CASSYLTSGNTIYF. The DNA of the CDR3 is TGTGCCAGCAGCTACCTTACGTCCGGAAACACCATATATTTT. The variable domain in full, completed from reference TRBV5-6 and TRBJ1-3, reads DAGVTQSPTHLIKTRGQQVTLRCSPKSGHDTVSWYQQALGQGPQFIFQYYEEEERQRGNFPDRFSGHQFPNYSSELNVNALLLGDSALYLCASSYLTSGNTIYFGEGSWLTVV.

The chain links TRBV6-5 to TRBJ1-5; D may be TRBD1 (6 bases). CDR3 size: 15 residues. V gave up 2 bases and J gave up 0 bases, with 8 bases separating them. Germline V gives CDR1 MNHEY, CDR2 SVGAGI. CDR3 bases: TGTGCCAGCAGTTACACGGACAGTAGCAATCAGCCCCAGCATTTT. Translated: CASSYTDSSNQPQHF.

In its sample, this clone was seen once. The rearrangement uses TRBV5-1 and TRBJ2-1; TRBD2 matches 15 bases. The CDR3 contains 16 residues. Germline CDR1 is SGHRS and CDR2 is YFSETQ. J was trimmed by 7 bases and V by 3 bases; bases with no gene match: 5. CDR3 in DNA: TGCGCCAGCAGCTCCCCCGGGACTAGCGGGAGGAATGAGCAGTTCTTC. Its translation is CASSSPGTSGRNEQFF.

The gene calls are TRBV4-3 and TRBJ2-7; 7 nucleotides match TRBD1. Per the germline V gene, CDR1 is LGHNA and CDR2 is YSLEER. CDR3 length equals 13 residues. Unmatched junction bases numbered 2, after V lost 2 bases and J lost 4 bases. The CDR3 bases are TGCGCCAGCAGCCAACACAGGGGATACGAGCAGTACTTC. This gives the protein CASSQHRGYEQYF.

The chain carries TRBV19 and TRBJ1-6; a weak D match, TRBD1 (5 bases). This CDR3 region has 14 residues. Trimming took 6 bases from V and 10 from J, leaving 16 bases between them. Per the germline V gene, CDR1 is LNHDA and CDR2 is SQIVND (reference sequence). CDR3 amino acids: CASRQGDTESPLHF. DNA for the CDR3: TGTGCCAGTAGGCAAGGGGATACAGAGTCACCCCTCCACTTT.

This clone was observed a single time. CDR3 nucleotides: TGCGCCAGCAGCTTACAACTAGCGGGAGGGCGAGATGAGCAGTTCTTC. Translation gives CASSLQLAGGRDEQFF. The chain joins TRBV5-1 to TRBJ2-1; 13 bases are shared with TRBD2. CDR3 length: 16 residues. Trimming cost V 2 bases and J 8 bases; bases outside gene matches: 7. Germline-derived CDR1 and CDR2 are SGHRS and YFSETQ.

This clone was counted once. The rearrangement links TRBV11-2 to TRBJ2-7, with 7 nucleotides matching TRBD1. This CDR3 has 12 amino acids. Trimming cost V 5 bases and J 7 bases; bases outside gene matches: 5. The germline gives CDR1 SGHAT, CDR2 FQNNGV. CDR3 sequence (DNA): TGTGCCAGCAGCCTGACAGGGAGAGAGCAGTACTTC. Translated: CASSLTGREQYF.

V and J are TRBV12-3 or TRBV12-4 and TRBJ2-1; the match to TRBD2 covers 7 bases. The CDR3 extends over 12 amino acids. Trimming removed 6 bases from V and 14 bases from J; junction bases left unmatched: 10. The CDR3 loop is CASSQTRGREFF. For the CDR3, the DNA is TGTGCCAGCAGCCAAACCCGGGGGAGGGAGTTCTTC.

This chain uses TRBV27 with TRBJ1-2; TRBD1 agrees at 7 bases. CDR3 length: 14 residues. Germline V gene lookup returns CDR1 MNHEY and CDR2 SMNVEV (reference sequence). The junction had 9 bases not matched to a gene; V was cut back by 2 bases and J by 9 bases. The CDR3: CASSLTGSGGRYTF. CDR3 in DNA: TGTGCCAGCAGTTTAACCGGGTCAGGGGGTCGCTACACCTTC.

DNA of the CDR3: TGTGCCAGCAGCCAAGATAGTGCTAGCGTGAGGACCCAGTACTTC. It yields the protein CASSQDSASVRTQYF. The chain recombines TRBV4-2 with TRBJ2-5, with D possibly TRBD2 on 6 matching bases. The CDR3 is 15 residues long. The germline V and J ends were trimmed by 0 bases and 7 bases, with 15 bases remaining between them. Germline CDR1 and CDR2: LGHNA and YNFKEQ.

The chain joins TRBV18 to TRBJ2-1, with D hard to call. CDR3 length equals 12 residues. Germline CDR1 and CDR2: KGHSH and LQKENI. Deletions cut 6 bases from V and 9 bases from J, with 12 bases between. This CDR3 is CASSLARAEQFF. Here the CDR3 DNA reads TGTGCCAGCTCCCTCGCTAGGGCTGAGCAGTTCTTC. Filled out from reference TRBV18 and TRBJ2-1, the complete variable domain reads NAGVMQNPRHLVRRRGQEARLRCSPMKGHSHVYWYRQLPEEGLKFMVYLQKENIIDESGMPKERFSAEFPKEGPSILRIQQVVRGDSAAYFCASSLARAEQFFGPGTRLTVL.

The CDR3 region is CASSHGAVQNQPQHF. The CDR3 DNA reads as TGTGCCAGCAGTCATGGGGCAGTTCAGAATCAGCCCCAGCATTTT. This rearrangement joins TRBV6-6 to TRBJ1-5; a possible D gene is TRBD1 (5 bases). This CDR3 is 15 amino acids long. V was clipped by 5 bases and J by 4 bases, with 15 bases between them. From germline, CDR1 is MNHNY and CDR2 SVGAGI (reference sequence).

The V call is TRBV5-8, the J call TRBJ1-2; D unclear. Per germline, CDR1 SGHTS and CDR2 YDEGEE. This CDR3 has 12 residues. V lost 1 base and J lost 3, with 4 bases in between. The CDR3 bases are TGTGCCAGCAGCTTGAGTCACTATGGCTACACCTTC. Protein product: CASSLSHYGYTF. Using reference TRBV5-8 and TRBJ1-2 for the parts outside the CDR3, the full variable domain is EAGVTQSPTHLIKTRGQQATLRCSPISGHTSVYWYQQALGLGLQFLLWYDEGEERNRGNFPPRFSGRQFPNYSSELNVNALELEDSALYLCASSLSHYGYTFGSGTRLTVV.

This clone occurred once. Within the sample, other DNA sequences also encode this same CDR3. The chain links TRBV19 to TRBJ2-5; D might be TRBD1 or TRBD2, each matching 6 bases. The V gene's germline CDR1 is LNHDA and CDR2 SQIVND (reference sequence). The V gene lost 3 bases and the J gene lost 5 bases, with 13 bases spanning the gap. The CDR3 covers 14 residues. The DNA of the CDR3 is TGTGCCAGTAGTATTGGGGGGCGAGGGGAGACCCAGTACTTC. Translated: CASSIGGRGETQYF. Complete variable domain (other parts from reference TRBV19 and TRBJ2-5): DGGITQSPKYLFRKEGQNVTLSCEQNLNHDAMYWYRQDPGQGLRLIYYSQIVNDFQKGDIAEGYSVSREKKESFPLTVTSAQKNPTAFYLCASSIGGRGETQYFGPGTRLLVL.

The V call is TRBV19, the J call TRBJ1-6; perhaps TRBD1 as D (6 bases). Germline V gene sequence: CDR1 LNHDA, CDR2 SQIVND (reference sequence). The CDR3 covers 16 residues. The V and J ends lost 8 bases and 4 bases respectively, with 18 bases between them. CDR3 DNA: TGTGCCAGTGGCCCTAACAGGGAGGGATATAATTCACCCCTCCACTTT. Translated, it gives CASGPNREGYNSPLHF.

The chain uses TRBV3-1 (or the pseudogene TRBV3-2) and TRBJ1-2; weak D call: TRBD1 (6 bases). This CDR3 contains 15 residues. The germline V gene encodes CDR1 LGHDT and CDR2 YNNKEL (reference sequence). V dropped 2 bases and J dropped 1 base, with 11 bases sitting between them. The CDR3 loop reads CASSQPGQNNYGYTF. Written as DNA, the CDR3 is TGTGCCAGCAGCCAACCTGGACAGAATAACTATGGCTACACCTTC.

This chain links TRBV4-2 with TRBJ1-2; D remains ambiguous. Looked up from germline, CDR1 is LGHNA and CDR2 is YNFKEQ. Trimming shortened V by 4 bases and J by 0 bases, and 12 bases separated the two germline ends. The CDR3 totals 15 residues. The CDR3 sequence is CASSLDLLTNYGYTF. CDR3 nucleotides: TGTGCCAGCAGCCTTGATTTACTGACTAACTATGGCTACACCTTC.

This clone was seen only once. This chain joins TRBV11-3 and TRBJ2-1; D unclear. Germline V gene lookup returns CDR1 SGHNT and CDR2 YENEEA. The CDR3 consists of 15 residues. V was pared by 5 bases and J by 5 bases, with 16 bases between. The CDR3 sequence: CASSPHLGRDNEQFF. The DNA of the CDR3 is TGTGCCAGCAGCCCTCACTTAGGACGGGACAATGAGCAGTTCTTC. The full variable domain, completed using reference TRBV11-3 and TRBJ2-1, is EAGVVQSPRYKIIEKKQPVAFWCNPISGHNTLYWYLQNLGQGPELLIRYENEEAVDDSQLPKDRFSAERLKGVDSTLKIQPAELGDSAVYLCASSPHLGRDNEQFFGPGTRLTVL.

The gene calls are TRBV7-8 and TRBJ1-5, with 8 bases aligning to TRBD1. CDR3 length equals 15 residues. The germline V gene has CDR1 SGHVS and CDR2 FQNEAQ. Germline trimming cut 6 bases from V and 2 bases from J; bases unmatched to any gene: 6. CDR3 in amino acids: CASRRGQGGNQPQHF. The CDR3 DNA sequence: TGTGCCAGCAGACGAGGACAGGGTGGCAATCAGCCCCAGCATTTT.